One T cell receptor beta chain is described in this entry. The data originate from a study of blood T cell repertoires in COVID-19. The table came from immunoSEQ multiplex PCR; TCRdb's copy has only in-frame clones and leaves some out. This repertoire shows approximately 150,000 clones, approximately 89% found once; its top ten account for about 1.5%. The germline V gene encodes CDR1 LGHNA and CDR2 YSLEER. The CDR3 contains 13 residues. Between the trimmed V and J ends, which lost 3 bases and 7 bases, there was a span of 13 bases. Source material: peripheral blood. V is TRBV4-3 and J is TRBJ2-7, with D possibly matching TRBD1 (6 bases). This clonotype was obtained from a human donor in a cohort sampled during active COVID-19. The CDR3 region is CASSHVTGREQYF. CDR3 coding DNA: TGCGCCAGCAGCCATGTGACAGGTCGGGAGCAGTACTTC.